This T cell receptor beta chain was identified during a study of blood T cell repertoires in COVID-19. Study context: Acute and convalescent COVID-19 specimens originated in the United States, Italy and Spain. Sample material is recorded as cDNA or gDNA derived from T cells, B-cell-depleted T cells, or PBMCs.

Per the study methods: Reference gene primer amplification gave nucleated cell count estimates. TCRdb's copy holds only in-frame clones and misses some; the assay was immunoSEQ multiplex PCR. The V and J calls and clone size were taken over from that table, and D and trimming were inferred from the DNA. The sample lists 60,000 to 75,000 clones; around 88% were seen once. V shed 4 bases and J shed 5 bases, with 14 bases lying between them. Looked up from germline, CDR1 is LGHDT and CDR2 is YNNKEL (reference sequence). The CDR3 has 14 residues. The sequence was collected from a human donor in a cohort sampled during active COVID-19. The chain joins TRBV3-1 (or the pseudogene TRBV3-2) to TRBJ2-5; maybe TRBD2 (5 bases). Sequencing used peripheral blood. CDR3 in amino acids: CASSPSGTMETQYF. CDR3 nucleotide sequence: TGTGCCAGCAGCCCCTCGGGAACCATGGAGACCCAGTACTTC.